The TCR beta chain described here comes from a study of regulatory T cells in long-lasting Graves disease. Building of the TCR beta libraries involved iRepertoire HTBI primers and Arm-PCR of CDR3 regions. Using its own MiXCR run on the multiplex PCR reads, TCRdb lists one record per CDR3 protein. The data show about 620,000 distinct CDR3 sequences, roughly 15% seen once. This clonotype appeared many times. Time point in this sample: newly diagnosed GD, antithyroid drugs for less than 3 months. From RNA extracted from PBMCs, the TCR library was made. Patients all came to the study from an endocrinology department in Xi'an, China. The EDTA tubes were filled with around 8.5 milliliters of drawn peripheral blood. The CDR3 loop spans 16 amino acids. Germline values: CDR1 KGHDR, CDR2 SFDVKD. Losses at the gene ends were 7 bases for V and 4 bases for J; bases not matched to a gene: 12. A further study also used this sample, focusing on T cells in Graves' hyperthyroidism and ophthalmopathy. This second study says: An absence of ophthalmopathy progression within 18 months meant stable Graves' hyperthyroidism. The TCR CDR3 first-round RT-PCR relied on the HTBI primer set.

The sample here was peripheral blood mononuclear cells (PBMCs), taken at new diagnosis, from a patient treated with antithyroid drugs. The gene calls are TRBV24-1 and TRBJ2-1, with 7 bases that match TRBD2. The TCR originated in a woman aged 25 to 39 with Graves disease. CDR3 DNA sequence: TGTGCCACCAGCGGAGGACCGGGACTACTTTACAATGAGCAGTTCTTC. Amino acid sequence: CATSGGPGLLYNEQFF.